Sequencing of this T cell receptor beta chain was carried out in a study of STAT3 mutations in large granular lymphocyte leukemia. Study as a whole: More than half of T-LGLL patients received immunosuppressive therapy.

This clone was seen a single time. Its antigen is unidentified. General observations from the study: Every T-cell large granular lymphocyte leukemia patient had at least one immunodominant TCR beta clonotype. Variable sampling intervals and differing treatment regimens complicated linking therapy response to TCR clonal burden changes. In several patients, dominant TCR clone burden exceeded STAT3 mutant burden. After therapy, 6 of 18 patients switched clonotypes, all new clones STAT3 wild type.

Sequencing used immunoSEQ multiplex PCR; TCRdb keeps in-frame clones, though not all of them. In the table there are 950 or so clones, around 51% of which are singletons. Sequencing was done on a sample of PBMCs. The TCR originated in a human donor with T large granular lymphocyte leukemia. Some clones in this sample may be carry-over from other donors' samples.

The CDR3 coding sequence is TGCAGCGTTGACGGAACACGCGAAGCTTTCTTT. Translating gives CSVDGTREAFF. V gene TRBV29-1 combines with J gene TRBJ1-1; D call uncertain. V lost 3 bases to trimming and J lost 8 bases, with 10 bases between them. The germline V gene has CDR1 SQVTM and CDR2 ANQGSEA. The CDR3 loop spans 11 amino acids.